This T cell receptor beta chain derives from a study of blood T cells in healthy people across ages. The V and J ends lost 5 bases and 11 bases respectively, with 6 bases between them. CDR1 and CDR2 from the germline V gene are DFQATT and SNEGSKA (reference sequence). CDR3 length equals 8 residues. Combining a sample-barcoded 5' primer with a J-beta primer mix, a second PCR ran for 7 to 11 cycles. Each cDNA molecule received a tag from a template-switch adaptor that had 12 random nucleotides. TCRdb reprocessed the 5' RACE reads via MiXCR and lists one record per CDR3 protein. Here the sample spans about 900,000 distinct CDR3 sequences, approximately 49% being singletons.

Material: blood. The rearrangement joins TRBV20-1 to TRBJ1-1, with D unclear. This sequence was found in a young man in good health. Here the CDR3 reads CSARPAFF. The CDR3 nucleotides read TGCAGTGCTCGCCCGGCTTTCTTT.